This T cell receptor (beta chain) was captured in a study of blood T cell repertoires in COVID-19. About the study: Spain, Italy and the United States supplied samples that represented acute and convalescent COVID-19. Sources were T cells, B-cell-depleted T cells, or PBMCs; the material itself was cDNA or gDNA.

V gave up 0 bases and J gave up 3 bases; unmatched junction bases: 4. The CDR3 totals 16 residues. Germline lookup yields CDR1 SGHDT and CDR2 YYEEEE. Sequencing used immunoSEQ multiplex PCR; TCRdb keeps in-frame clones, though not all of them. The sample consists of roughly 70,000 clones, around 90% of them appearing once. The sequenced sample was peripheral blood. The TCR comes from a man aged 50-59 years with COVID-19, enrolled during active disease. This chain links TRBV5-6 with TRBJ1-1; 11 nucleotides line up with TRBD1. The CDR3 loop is CASSLGRTGGHTEAFF. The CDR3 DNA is TGTGCCAGCAGCTTGGGAAGGACAGGGGGCCACACTGAAGCTTTCTTT.